Below are 20 T cell receptor beta chains sequenced from a single sample in a study of post-analysis software for immune sequencing data. Whole-study findings and limits: In patients, roughly 5 TRBV segments were more frequent than in controls, with TRBV5-6, TRBV5-1 and TRBV20-1 among them.

TCR beta libraries were prepared from cDNA with unique molecular identifiers. Each CDR3 protein gets one entry after TCRdb re-called the PCR reads with MiXCR. In the table there are about 800,000 distinct CDR3 sequences, 25% to 30% of which are singletons. For these TCRs, the target antigens are not known. Material for sequencing was blood. Source of these receptors: a girl under 18 with multiple sclerosis.

This clonotype was observed a few times. The chain uses TRBV29-1 and TRBJ2-1, with D maybe TRBD1 (6 bases). Trimming took off 1 base at V and 7 bases at J, with 14 bases between the two ends. Germline V gene lookup returns CDR1 SQVTM and CDR2 ANQGSEA. The CDR3 is 14 residues long. CDR3 sequence (DNA): TGCAGCGTTGAAGTAGGACAGCCGTTTAATGAGCAGTTCTTC. Translation gives CSVEVGQPFNEQFF.

J is TRBJ2-3 and V is TRBV3-1, with a weak D call TRBD2 (6 bases). The CDR3 consists of 14 residues. V was clipped by 10 bases and J by 2 bases, with 16 bases between them. The V gene's germline CDR1 is LGHDT and CDR2 YNNKEL (reference sequence). DNA for the CDR3: TGTGCCACTCGGCGGGGATTTTCCACAGATACGCAGTATTTT. It specifies CATRRGFSTDTQYF.

This clonotype was detected only a few times. This rearrangement joins TRBV20-1 to TRBJ1-1; D is undetermined. The V gene lost 1 base and the J gene lost 0 bases, with 6 bases spanning the gap. Looked up from germline, CDR1 is DFQATT and CDR2 is SNEGSKA (reference sequence). There are 13 residues in the CDR3. CDR3 protein: CSARGGMNTEAFF. In DNA, the CDR3 is TGCAGTGCTAGAGGTGGCATGAACACTGAAGCTTTCTTT.

The genes are TRBV20-1 and TRBJ2-3; 10 nucleotides line up with TRBD1. This CDR3 is 17 amino acids long. Per the germline V gene, CDR1 is DFQATT and CDR2 is SNEGSKA (reference sequence). J was trimmed by 5 bases and V by 5 bases; bases with no gene match: 16. CDR3: CSARGTPPGQGIDTQYF. The CDR3 DNA follows: TGCAGTGCTCGCGGCACGCCCCCGGGACAGGGGATAGATACGCAGTATTTT.

The chain recombines TRBV28 with TRBJ1-1; TRBD1 matches at 7 bases. The V gene end was trimmed by 6 bases and the J gene end by 2 bases; junction bases not matched to a gene: 9. Germline CDR1 and CDR2: MDHEN and SYDVKM. This CDR3 is 15 amino acids long. The CDR3 sequence: CASSPLQGENTEAFF. DNA for the CDR3: TGTGCCAGCAGCCCACTTCAGGGGGAAAACACTGAAGCTTTCTTT.

The chain recombines TRBV20-1 with TRBJ2-7, with 7 bases matching TRBD1. With V trimmed by 0 bases and J by 7 bases, 6 bases remained unmatched. The CDR3 runs to 13 residues. Germline V CDR1 and CDR2: DFQATT, SNEGSKA (reference sequence). Here the CDR3 DNA reads TGCAGTGCTAGAGAGACAGGGCGAAGAGAGCAGTACTTC. It specifies CSARETGRREQYF.

The chain carries TRBV29-1 and TRBJ2-1; 9 positions agree with TRBD2. Germline assignment: CDR1 SQVTM and CDR2 ANQGSEA. This CDR3 spans 16 amino acids. The trim removed 3 bases at V and 8 bases at J, leaving 14 bases unmatched. The CDR3 spells CSVDPDGGRARYEQFF. In nucleotides, the CDR3 is TGCAGCGTTGACCCCGATGGCGGGAGGGCCCGGTATGAGCAGTTCTTC.

Only a few counts were recorded for this clonotype. The gene calls are TRBV10-3 and TRBJ2-4; tentatively, D is TRBD1 (6 bases). The CDR3 loop spans 12 amino acids. Per germline, CDR1 ENHRY and CDR2 SYGVKD. The V end lost 10 bases, the J end lost 6 bases, and 13 bases lay between the germline ends. The CDR3 nucleotides read TGTGCCACCGCCGTAGGGGGAAACATTCAGTACTTC. Translating it yields CATAVGGNIQYF.

The chain carries TRBV7-2 and TRBJ2-1; D not certain. The V end was cut by 5 bases, the J end by 5 bases, with 4 bases between. The CDR3 has 11 amino acids. Germline loops: CDR1 SGHTA, CDR2 FQGNSA. Here the CDR3 DNA reads TGTGCCAGCAGCGTAGACAATGAGCAGTTCTTC. This encodes CASSVDNEQFF. Full variable domain (remainder filled in from reference TRBV7-2 and TRBJ2-1): GAGVSQSPSNKVTEKGKDVELRCDPISGHTALYWYRQSLGQGLEFLIYFQGNSAPDKSGLPSDRFSAERTGGSVSTLTIQRTQQEDSAVYLCASSVDNEQFFGPGTRLTVL.

In this sample, this clonotype turned up a few times. This sequence joins TRBV12-3 or TRBV12-4 and TRBJ2-7; D is undetermined. Trimming took 6 bases from V and 5 from J, leaving 17 bases between them. This CDR3 spans 14 amino acids. CDR3 loop: CASSHTGPIHEQYF. The DNA of the CDR3 is TGTGCCAGCAGCCACACCGGGCCCATCCACGAGCAGTACTTC.

The genes are TRBV10-3 and TRBJ2-5, with 7 bases that match TRBD2. This CDR3 comprises 14 residues. V lost 3 bases to trimming and J lost 5 bases; unmatched junction nucleotides: 6. CDR1 is ENHRY, CDR2 SYGVKD, per germline. The CDR3 reads CAISEDRRGETQYF. The CDR3 DNA reads as TGTGCCATCAGTGAAGATCGGCGGGGGGAGACCCAGTACTTC.

In its sample, this clonotype was seen a few times. This chain connects TRBV5-1 to TRBJ2-7; 9 bases agree with TRBD1. The CDR3 has 16 residues. V shed 1 base and J 5 bases; nucleotides not matched to a gene: 10. The germline CDR1 and CDR2 sequences are SGHRS and YFSETQ. CDR3: CASSLIGGTGIHEQYF. CDR3 DNA sequence: TGCGCCAGCAGCTTGATTGGAGGGACAGGGATCCACGAGCAGTACTTC.

The CDR3 sequence: CASSLRANQETQYF. For the CDR3, the DNA is TGTGCCAGCAGCTTAAGGGCTAACCAAGAGACCCAGTACTTC. This rearrangement joins TRBV5-4 to TRBJ2-5; D is ambiguous. The length of the CDR3 is 14 residues. CDR1 and CDR2 (germline): SGHNT, YYREEE (reference sequence). V gave up 2 bases and J gave up 0 bases, with 8 bases separating them.

The chain has TRBV28 and TRBJ2-3; no firm D call. In germline, CDR1 is MDHEN, CDR2 SYDVKM. The CDR3 runs 12 residues. With 3 bases removed from V and 8 bases from J, the gap between germline ends came to 9 bases. The CDR3 here is CASSFPSRTQYF. The CDR3 region has the DNA TGTGCCAGCAGTTTTCCTTCGCGTACGCAGTATTTT.

The CDR3: CASSQDTSGLTDTQYF. The CDR3 DNA reads as TGTGCCAGCAGCCAGGATACTAGCGGACTCACAGATACGCAGTATTTT. V usage is TRBV3-1 and J usage is TRBJ2-3, with 8 bases fitting TRBD2. Germline V gives CDR1 LGHDT, CDR2 YNNKEL (reference sequence). CDR3 length equals 16 residues. The junction had 7 bases not matched to a gene; V was cut back by 3 bases and J by 2 bases.

This chain joins TRBV6-1 and TRBJ2-1; no reliable D call. The CDR3 extends over 15 amino acids. V lost 4 bases and J lost 0, with 10 bases in between. In germline, CDR1 is MNHNS, CDR2 SASEGT. The CDR3 coding sequence is TGTGCCAGCAGTGTAACGTCGAGCTCCTACAATGAGCAGTTCTTC. Its protein is CASSVTSSSYNEQFF.

The CDR3 DNA is TGTGCCATCAGTGATCGGTCTGAAGCTTTCTTT. Protein product: CAISDRSEAFF. The rearrangement uses TRBV10-3 and TRBJ1-1; D call uncertain. The V end was cut by 3 bases, the J end by 6 bases, with 5 bases between. Looked up from germline, CDR1 is ENHRY and CDR2 is SYGVKD. CDR3 length equals 11 residues.

On this clonotype: At one boundary the junction diverges from the germline segment, which might be a read error. This chain links TRBV18 with TRBJ2-5; no definite D call. Germline CDR1 reads KGHSH; CDR2 reads LQKENI. This CDR3 is built from 12 residues. Here the CDR3 DNA reads TGTGCCAGCTCCAAAGACCAAGAGGCCCAGTACTTC. Protein sequence: CASSKDQEAQYF.

The rearrangement links TRBV29-1 to TRBJ2-5; 10 bases fit TRBD1. Germline trimming cut 7 bases from V and 3 bases from J; bases unmatched to any gene: 11. The CDR3 length is 15 residues. Per the germline V gene, CDR1 is SQVTM and CDR2 is ANQGSEA. The CDR3 DNA follows: TGCAGCGCCGATTGGACAGGGGGGCCCGAAGAGACCCAGTACTTC. It encodes CSADWTGGPEETQYF.

V gene TRBV7-9 combines with J gene TRBJ2-3; 12 nucleotides agree with TRBD2. This CDR3 comprises 20 residues. The V gene's germline CDR1 is SEHNR and CDR2 FQNEAQ (reference sequence). The V segment lost 3 bases and the J segment 0 bases; nucleotides outside the gene matches: 13. CDR3 residues: CASSFGLAGSSKISTDTQYF. The CDR3 DNA reads TGTGCCAGCAGCTTCGGACTAGCGGGGAGTTCAAAAATCAGCACAGATACGCAGTATTTT.